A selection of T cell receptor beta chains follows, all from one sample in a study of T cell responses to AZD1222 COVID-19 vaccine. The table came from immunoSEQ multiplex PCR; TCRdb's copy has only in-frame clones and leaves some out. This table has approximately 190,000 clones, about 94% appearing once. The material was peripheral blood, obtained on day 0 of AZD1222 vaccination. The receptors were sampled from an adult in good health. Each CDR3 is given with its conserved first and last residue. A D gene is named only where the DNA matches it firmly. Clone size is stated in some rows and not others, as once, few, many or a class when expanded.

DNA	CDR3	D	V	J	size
TGTGCCAGTAGTATGCCAAGGGGGGGTGCGAGGTACAATGAGCAGTTCTTC	CASSMPRGGARYNEQFF	-	TRBV19	TRBJ2-1	-
TGTGCCAGCAGCTTGATTAGCGGGATCATTACAGATACGCAGTATTTT	CASSLISGIITDTQYF	TRBD2	TRBV7-2	TRBJ2-3	-
TGTGCCAGCAGCCAAGTTGGTAATGAGCAGTTCTTC	CASSQVGNEQFF	-	TRBV3-1/TRBV3-2	TRBJ2-1	-
TGTGCCAGCGGGAGGGGCTTTAATGAAAAACTGTTTTTT	CASGRGFNEKLFF	-	TRBV27	TRBJ1-4	-
TGTGCCAGCAGTCCACAGGCCGAATATGGCTACACCTTC	CASSPQAEYGYTF	-	TRBV28	TRBJ1-2	-
TGTGCCACCATCGGAACGGACAGGGACTTGACTGGGGCCAACGTCCTGACTTTC	CATIGTDRDLTGANVLTF	TRBD1	TRBV28	TRBJ2-6	-
TGTGCCAGTAGTATCGGCGTTAGCTCTGGGGCCAACGTCCTGACTTTC	CASSIGVSSGANVLTF	-	TRBV19	TRBJ2-6	-
TGCGCCAGCAGCCAATACGGCCGGGACAACTACGAGCAGTACTTC	CASSQYGRDNYEQYF	-	TRBV4-3	TRBJ2-7	-
TGTGCCAGCAGCCAAGTGGGACTTAGAGACGAGCAGTACTTC	CASSQVGLRDEQYF	-	TRBV3-1/TRBV3-2	TRBJ2-7	-
TGTGCCAGCAGTTTTACGGGACAGGGGGCCTACGAGCAGTACTTC	CASSFTGQGAYEQYF	TRBD1	TRBV28	TRBJ2-7	-
TGTGCCAGCAGCTCCCTCCCCGGGACTAGCGGGAGTAGGCAGTTCTTC	CASSSLPGTSGSRQFF	TRBD2	TRBV7-3	TRBJ2-1	-
TGTGCCAGCAGCCCCGGACGAGTCAATGAGCAGTTCTTC	CASSPGRVNEQFF	-	TRBV7-8	TRBJ2-1	once
TGTGCCAGCAGCTATGGGGACTTGAACACTGAAGCTTTCTTT	CASSYGDLNTEAFF	-	TRBV28	TRBJ1-1	-
TGTGCCAGCAGTGGGGGGGGAGCCGCCCGGGAGCTGTTTTTT	CASSGGGAARELFF	TRBD2	TRBV25-1	TRBJ2-2	-
TGTGCCAGCAGCACCATGCCGGGACTAGCGGAGAAGAGCTCCTACAATGAGCAGTTCTTC	CASSTMPGLAEKSSYNEQFF	TRBD2	TRBV6-6	TRBJ2-1	few
TGCGCCAGCAGTCACAATCAGGGACAGGGGAAAGCAACTAATGAAAAACTGTTTTTT	CASSHNQGQGKATNEKLFF	TRBD1	TRBV23-1	TRBJ1-4	-
TGTGCCTGGAGTCAGGACAGCCCGGGGAATAATTCACCCCTCCACTTT	CAWSQDSPGNNSPLHF	-	TRBV30	TRBJ1-6	-
TGTGCCAGCAGCTTCGGGAGAGGGGGGAACACTGAAGCTTTCTTT	CASSFGRGGNTEAFF	-	TRBV11-3	TRBJ1-1	-
TGCGCCAGCAGCTTGGTTCGGTTCGCGTCCTACAATGAGCAGTTCTTC	CASSLVRFASYNEQFF	-	TRBV5-1	TRBJ2-1	-
TGTGCCAGCAGTTCGGGGGGCCAAGGGAGACAGCCCCAGCATTTT	CASSSGGQGRQPQHF	-	TRBV6-5	TRBJ1-5	-